The clone carrying this TCR beta chain was seen a handful of times. Source study methods: The authors estimated nucleated cell counts from reference gene primer amplification. Profiled with immunoSEQ multiplex PCR; TCRdb holds only in-frame clones, not every one. V, J and clone size were drawn from that table, and D and trimming were deduced from the DNA. The sample holds 140,000 or so clones, approximately 89% seen once. The V gene lost 6 bases and the J gene lost 1 base, with 12 bases spanning the gap. The CDR3 has 14 amino acids. The germline CDR1 and CDR2 sequences are LNHDA and SQIVND (reference sequence). This specimen belongs to a study of blood T cell repertoires in COVID-19.

Specimen: peripheral blood. V usage is TRBV19 and J usage is TRBJ1-1, with D possibly TRBD1 on 5 matching bases. The receptor was derived from a human donor in a cohort sampled during active COVID-19. The CDR3 here is CASSRQGQNTEAFF. The CDR3 DNA reads TGTGCCAGTAGCCGCCAAGGACAGAACACTGAAGCTTTCTTT.